The 13 T cell receptor beta chains below all came from one sample that was sequenced in a study of CD8 T cells in Susac syndrome. Random hexamers primed reverse transcription of about 0.45 to 1 ug RNA. MiXCR was run by TCRdb on the immunoSEQ multiplex PCR reads, yielding one entry per CDR3 protein. Among some 140,000 distinct CDR3 sequences, 95% were seen once, and the ten largest hold roughly 0.2%. Sequenced input: CD8+ T cells from PBMCs. The receptors originated from a human donor with Susac syndrome.

This sequence joins TRBV30 and TRBJ2-3, with 13 nucleotides matching TRBD2. This CDR3 has 21 amino acids. Trimming removed 3 bases from V and 0 bases from J; junction bases left unmatched: 18. Germline V gives CDR1 GTSNPN, CDR2 SVGIG (reference sequence). The CDR3 protein is CAWSAPGLAGLQTISTDTQYF. The CDR3 nucleotides are TGTGCCTGGAGCGCCCCGGGACTAGCGGGACTTCAAACAATTAGCACAGATACGCAGTATTTT.

The rearrangement joins TRBV5-1 to TRBJ1-1, with 9 nucleotides matching TRBD1. The germline V gene has CDR1 SGHRS and CDR2 YFSETQ. CDR3 length: 15 residues. J was trimmed by 1 base and V by 2 bases; bases with no gene match: 3. The DNA of the CDR3 is TGCGCCAGCAGCTTCGACAGGGGGACGAACACTGAAGCTTTCTTT. Residues: CASSFDRGTNTEAFF.

This rearrangement joins TRBV20-1 to TRBJ1-2, with TRBD1 identical over 7 bases. V dropped 3 bases and J dropped 8; count of bases not matched to a gene: 18. The CDR3 has 16 amino acids. Per germline, CDR1 DFQATT and CDR2 SNEGSKA (reference sequence). The CDR3 bases are TGCAGTGCTAGGTGGGACAGTGCATTCCCCGACGGGGGCTACACCTTC. This translates into CSARWDSAFPDGGYTF.

This chain joins TRBV29-1 and TRBJ2-7, with TRBD2 identical over 8 bases. Trimming removed 1 base from V and 3 bases from J; junction bases left unmatched: 8. Germline CDR1 reads SQVTM; CDR2 reads ANQGSEA. The CDR3 spans 15 residues. CDR3 loop: CSVEGFGGGNYEQYF. CDR3 nucleotides: TGCAGCGTTGAAGGCTTCGGGGGGGGAAACTACGAGCAGTACTTC.

This clonotype was seen just once. This sequence joins TRBV12-3 or TRBV12-4 and TRBJ1-1; a possible D gene is TRBD1 (6 bases). The CDR3 length is 14 residues. Trimming pared 3 bases from V and 7 bases from J, leaving 15 bases between. The CDR3 DNA is TGTGCCAGCAGTTTTACTACAGGGTATGGTGAAGCTTTCTTT. Amino acids: CASSFTTGYGEAFF.

The rearrangement joins TRBV9 to TRBJ1-3; D gene unclear. V was cut by 4 bases and J by 4 bases, with 12 bases left in between. The CDR3 is 14 amino acids. The germline V gene has CDR1 SGDLS and CDR2 YYNGEE. CDR3 nucleotides: TGTGCCAGCAGCATAGGGTCGGGAGGAAACACCATATATTTT. Protein sequence: CASSIGSGGNTIYF.

The chain recombines TRBV6-1 with TRBJ2-7; a weak D match, TRBD1 (6 bases). The V gene lost 6 bases and the J gene lost 6 bases, with 21 bases spanning the gap. From germline, CDR1 is MNHNS and CDR2 SASEGT. CDR3 length equals 15 residues. The CDR3: CASRAEGGTPFEQYF. The CDR3 region has the DNA TGTGCCAGCAGGGCCGAAGGTGGGACACCCTTCGAGCAGTACTTC.

The V gene is TRBV6-1, the J gene TRBJ2-3; possible D gene TRBD2, 6 bases. The V and J ends lost 4 bases and 0 bases respectively, with 11 bases between them. This CDR3 is 15 amino acids long. Germline values: CDR1 MNHNS, CDR2 SASEGT. Here the CDR3 reads CASSVAASSTDTQYF. DNA for the CDR3: TGTGCCAGCAGTGTAGCGGCCTCGAGCACAGATACGCAGTATTTT.

The rearrangement uses TRBV9 and TRBJ1-1, with unresolved D. This CDR3 has 13 amino acids. Germline CDR1 is SGDLS and CDR2 is YYNGEE. Trimming left V 3 bases short and J 10 bases short, with 16 bases between. The DNA of the CDR3 is TGTGCCAGCAGCGCCTTCGGAGGGCTTGGAGCTTTCTTT. The encoded protein is CASSAFGGLGAFF.

The chain carries TRBV13 and TRBJ2-7; D might be TRBD1 (5 bases). The CDR3 covers 14 residues. CDR1 is PRHDT and CDR2 is FYEKMQ in the germline V gene (reference sequence). V gave up 2 bases and J gave up 1 base, with 9 bases separating them. CDR3 amino acids: CASSLPTESYEQYF. The CDR3 coding sequence is TGTGCCAGCAGCTTACCGACAGAATCCTACGAGCAGTACTTC.

This clonotype was found a few times. The chain has TRBV12-3 or TRBV12-4 and TRBJ2-6, with D perhaps matching TRBD1 (6 bases). This CDR3 comprises 14 residues. Trimming removed 5 bases from V and 3 bases from J, with 8 bases in between. In DNA form, the CDR3 reads TGTGCCAGCAGTGGACAGAGTGGGGCCAACGTCCTGACTTTC. Translating gives CASSGQSGANVLTF.

The chain recombines TRBV7-3 with TRBJ2-7, with 13 positions matching TRBD2. Germline lookup yields CDR1 SGHTA and CDR2 FQGTGA. The CDR3 is 19 residues long. Trimming at V came to 6 bases and at J to 2 bases, leaving 16 bases not matched to a gene. The CDR3 reads CASSSSPRTSGRFPYEQYF. The CDR3 region has the DNA TGTGCCAGCAGTTCCTCCCCCCGGACTAGCGGGAGATTTCCCTACGAGCAGTACTTC.

The chain links TRBV9 to TRBJ2-2, with D possibly matching TRBD1 (6 bases). The CDR3 length is 15 residues. Germline V gene sequence: CDR1 SGDLS, CDR2 YYNGEE. Deletions cut 0 bases from V and 6 bases from J, with 12 bases between. In DNA form, the CDR3 reads TGTGCCAGCAGCGTAGGAGTACAGGGCCCCGGGGAGCTGTTTTTT. Amino acid sequence: CASSVGVQGPGELFF.